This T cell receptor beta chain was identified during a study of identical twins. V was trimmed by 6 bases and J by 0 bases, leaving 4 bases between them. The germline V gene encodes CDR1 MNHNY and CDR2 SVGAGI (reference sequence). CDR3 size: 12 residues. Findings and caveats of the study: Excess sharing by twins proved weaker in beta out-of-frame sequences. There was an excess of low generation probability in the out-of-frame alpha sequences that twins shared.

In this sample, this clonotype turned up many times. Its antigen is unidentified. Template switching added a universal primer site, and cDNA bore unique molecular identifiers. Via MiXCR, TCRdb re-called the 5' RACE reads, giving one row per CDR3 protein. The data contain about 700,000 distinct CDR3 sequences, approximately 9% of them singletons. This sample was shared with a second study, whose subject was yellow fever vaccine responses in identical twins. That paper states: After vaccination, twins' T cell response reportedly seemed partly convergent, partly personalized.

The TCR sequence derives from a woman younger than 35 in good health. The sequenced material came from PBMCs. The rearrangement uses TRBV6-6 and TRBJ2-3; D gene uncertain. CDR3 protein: CASRPSTDTQYF. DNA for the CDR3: TGTGCCAGCAGACCTAGCACAGATACGCAGTATTTT.